At least ten counts were recorded for the clone carrying this T cell receptor beta chain. Its matching antigen is unknown. Profiled with immunoSEQ multiplex PCR; TCRdb holds only in-frame clones, not every one. The sample has approximately 15,000 clones; about 37% are singletons. Stated time point: after neoadjuvant nivolumab, at surgical resection. These oral cavity squamous cell carcinomas were HPV-negative and locally advanced. This sample was included in a study of neoadjuvant anti-PD-1 for oral cavity cancer. On the study more broadly: Patients without progression got a fourth dose around day 43.

This CDR3 contains 15 residues. The germline gives CDR1 SGHDT, CDR2 YYEEEE. Trimming stripped 4 bases from V and 4 bases from J, with 14 bases between. Whole-study results and caveats: Pretreatment Treg/Th17 ratio correlated inversely with post-treatment tumor clonality. Post-treatment tumors with larger preexisting clones showed more shrinkage.

The specimen was tumor tissue, collected after nivolumab (anti-PD-1) treatment. The V call is TRBV5-6, the J call TRBJ2-2; D is unclear. The sequence derives from a person aged 35-79 years with oral cavity squamous cell carcinoma. CDR3 region: CASSDSRRVTGELFF. Written as DNA, the CDR3 is TGTGCCAGCAGCGATTCTAGACGAGTCACCGGGGAGCTGTTTTTT.